A single sample is the source of the 9 T cell receptor beta chains below, sequenced in a study of cytotoxic CD8 clonotypes in ibrutinib-treated CLL. Some clones are missing from TCRdb's copy, which holds only in-frame ones; the method was immunoSEQ multiplex PCR. The data hold 190,000 or so clones, with around 70% observed a single time. This material consisted of PBMCs, taken after 24 months of ibrutinib treatment. These receptors were obtained from a human donor with chronic lymphocytic leukemia.

V gene TRBV6-5 combines with J gene TRBJ2-3; tentative D call: TRBD1 (5 bases). The V gene lost 0 bases and the J gene lost 2 bases, with 9 bases spanning the gap. From germline, CDR1 is MNHEY and CDR2 SVGAGI. The CDR3 totals 15 residues. CDR3 nucleotides: TGTGCCAGCAGTTACTCGGGCAGGGACACAGATACGCAGTATTTT. It encodes CASSYSGRDTDTQYF.

The rearrangement joins TRBV19 to TRBJ2-4; D might be TRBD2 (5 bases). The germline CDR1 and CDR2 sequences are LNHDA and SQIVND (reference sequence). V dropped 10 bases and J dropped 0 bases, with 13 bases sitting between them. The CDR3 sequence is 14 residues long. The CDR3 protein is CATKPGLAKNIQYF. The CDR3 bases are TGTGCCACCAAACCCGGACTAGCCAAAAACATTCAGTACTTC.

This clone has a handful of counts. The chain uses TRBV5-4 and TRBJ2-1; 11 bases map to TRBD2. With 4 bases clipped from V and 3 bases from J, the junction kept 3 bases outside the gene matches. Germline-derived CDR1 and CDR2 are SGHNT and YYREEE (reference sequence). This CDR3 contains 15 residues. The CDR3 region is CASSHGLAGYNEQFF. The DNA for the CDR3 is TGTGCCAGCAGCCATGGACTAGCGGGCTACAATGAGCAGTTCTTC.

The chain couples TRBV19 to TRBJ2-3, with 8 bases lining up with TRBD2. This CDR3 region has 15 residues. Trimming at V came to 6 bases and at J to 0 bases, leaving 5 bases not matched to a gene. Germline V gene data show CDR1 as LNHDA and CDR2 as SQIVND (reference sequence). The CDR3 nucleotides are TGTGCCAGTAGGAAACTAGCGGCTAGCACAGATACGCAGTATTTT. Translated, it gives CASRKLAASTDTQYF.

This clone was seen a few times. The chain is built from TRBV2 and TRBJ2-7; D is possibly TRBD1 (6 bases). Germline loops: CDR1 SNHLY, CDR2 FYNNEI. The CDR3 loop spans 8 amino acids. V lost 10 bases, J lost 12 bases, and 10 bases lay in between. The CDR3 sequence is CATLGGYF. The CDR3 DNA is TGTGCCACGCTAGGGGGGTACTTC.

V gene TRBV30 combines with J gene TRBJ2-2; TRBD2 aligns across 13 bases. The CDR3 covers 15 residues. V dropped 0 bases and J dropped 7; count of bases not matched to a gene: 2. Germline V gene data show CDR1 as GTSNPN and CDR2 as SVGIG (reference sequence). CDR3 coding DNA: TGTGCCTGGAGTGTACTAGCGGGAGGGCTCGGGGAGCTGTTTTTT. It translates to CAWSVLAGGLGELFF.

This clone has a handful of counts. Different DNA sequences within this sample yield the same CDR3. The V call is TRBV10-3, the J call TRBJ1-2; no reliable D call. V lost 2 bases to trimming and J lost 8 bases, with 6 bases between them. From germline, CDR1 is ENHRY and CDR2 SYGVKD. The CDR3 has 11 amino acids. The CDR3 protein is CAISERYGYTF. The CDR3 DNA reads as TGTGCCATCAGTGAGCGATACGGCTACACCTTC.

This clone has a single count. The chain links TRBV20-1 to TRBJ2-5, with unresolved D. Per the germline V gene, CDR1 is DFQATT and CDR2 is SNEGSKA (reference sequence). V was shortened by 1 base and J by 7 bases, with 7 bases between the two germline ends. The CDR3 is 11 amino acids. The CDR3 sequence is CSARASGTQYF. The DNA of the CDR3 is TGCAGTGCTAGAGCCTCCGGGACCCAGTACTTC.

The count of this clone is one. The chain joins TRBV4-2 to TRBJ2-2; 9 bases match TRBD1. Unmatched junction bases numbered 3, after V lost 5 bases and J lost 8 bases. Germline CDR1 reads LGHNA; CDR2 reads YNFKEQ. This CDR3 spans 13 amino acids. CDR3 loop: CASSSGTGGELFF. CDR3 nucleotides: TGTGCCAGCAGCTCCGGGACAGGGGGGGAGCTGTTTTTT.